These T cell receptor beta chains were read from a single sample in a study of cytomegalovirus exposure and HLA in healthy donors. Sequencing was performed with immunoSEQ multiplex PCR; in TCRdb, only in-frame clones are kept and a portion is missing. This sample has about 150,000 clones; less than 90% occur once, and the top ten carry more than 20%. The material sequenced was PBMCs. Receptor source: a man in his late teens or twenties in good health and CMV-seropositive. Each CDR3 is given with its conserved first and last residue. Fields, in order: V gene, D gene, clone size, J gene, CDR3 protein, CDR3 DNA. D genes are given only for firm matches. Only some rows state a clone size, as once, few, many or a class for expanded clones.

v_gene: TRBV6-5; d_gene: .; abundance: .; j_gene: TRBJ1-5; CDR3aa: CASRAGINQPQHF; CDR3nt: TGTGCCAGCAGGGCAGGGATTAATCAGCCCCAGCATTTT
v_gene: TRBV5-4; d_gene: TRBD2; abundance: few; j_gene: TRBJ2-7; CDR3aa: CASSTGLTGEQYF; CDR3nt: TGTGCCAGCAGCACGGGACTAACGGGAGAGCAGTACTTC
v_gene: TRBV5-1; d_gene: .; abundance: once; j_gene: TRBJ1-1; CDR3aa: CASSLVGGMNTEAFF; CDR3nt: TGCGCCAGCAGCTTGGTGGGGGGTATGAACACTGAAGCTTTCTTT
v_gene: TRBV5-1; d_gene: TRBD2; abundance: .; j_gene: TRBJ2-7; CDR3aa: CASRHLAAGTYEQYF; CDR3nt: TGCGCCAGCAGACATCTAGCGGCGGGAACCTACGAGCAGTACTTC
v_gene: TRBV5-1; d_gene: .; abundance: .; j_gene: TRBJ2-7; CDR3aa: CASSRTVTYEQYF; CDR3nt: TGCGCCAGCAGCCGGACAGTTACCTACGAGCAGTACTTC
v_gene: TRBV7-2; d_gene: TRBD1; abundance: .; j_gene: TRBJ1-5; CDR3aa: CASSPSRDRGQPQHF; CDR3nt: TGTGCCAGCAGCCCCTCCCGGGACAGGGGTCAGCCCCAGCATTTT
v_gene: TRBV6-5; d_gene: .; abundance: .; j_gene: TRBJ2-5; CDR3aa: CASSYTAGRGTQYF; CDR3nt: TGTGCCAGCAGTTATACCGCGGGTCGTGGGACCCAGTACTTC
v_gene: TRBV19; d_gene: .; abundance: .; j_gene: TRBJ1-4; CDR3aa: CATQEGTHNEKLFF; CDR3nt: TGTGCCACTCAAGAGGGGACACATAATGAAAAACTGTTTTTT
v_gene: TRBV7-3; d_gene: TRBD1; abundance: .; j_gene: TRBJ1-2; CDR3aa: CASSSGTGVEAGYGYTF; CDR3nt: TGTGCCAGCAGCTCCGGGACAGGGGTTGAGGCAGGCTATGGCTACACCTTC
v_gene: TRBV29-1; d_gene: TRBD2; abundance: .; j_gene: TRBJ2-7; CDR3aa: CSCFETSGTYEQYF; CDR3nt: TGCAGCTGCTTTGAGACTAGCGGGACGTACGAGCAGTACTTC
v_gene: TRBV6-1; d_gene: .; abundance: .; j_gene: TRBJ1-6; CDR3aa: CASKDGDQSPLHF; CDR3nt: TGTGCCAGCAAGGACGGGGATCAATCACCCCTCCACTTT
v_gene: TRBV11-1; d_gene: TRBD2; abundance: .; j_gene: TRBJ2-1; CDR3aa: CASSLSRTSGSSYNEQFF; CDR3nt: TGTGCCAGCAGCTTATCCCGGACTAGCGGGAGCTCCTACAATGAGCAGTTCTTC
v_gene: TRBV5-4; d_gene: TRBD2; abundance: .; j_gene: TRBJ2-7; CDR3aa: CASSPFGGRAPLNQQYF; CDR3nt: TGTGCCAGCAGCCCCTTTGGCGGGAGGGCCCCTTTAAATCAGCAGTACTTC
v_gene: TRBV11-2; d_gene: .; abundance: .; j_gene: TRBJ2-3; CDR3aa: CASSLVGVPDTQYF; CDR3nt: TGTGCCAGCAGCTTAGTAGGGGTGCCAGATACGCAGTATTTT
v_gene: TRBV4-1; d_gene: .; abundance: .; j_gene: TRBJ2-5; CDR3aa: CASSQFYLREGQETQYF; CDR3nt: TGCGCCAGCAGCCAGTTCTACCTCAGGGAAGGCCAAGAGACCCAGTACTTC
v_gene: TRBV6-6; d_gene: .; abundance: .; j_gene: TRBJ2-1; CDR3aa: CASSYSGSQNEQFF; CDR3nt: TGTGCCAGCAGTTACTCGGGCTCTCAGAATGAGCAGTTCTTC
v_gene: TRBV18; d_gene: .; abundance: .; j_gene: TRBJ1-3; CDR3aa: CASCQDRRSGNTIYF; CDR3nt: TGTGCCAGCTGCCAGGACAGACGCTCTGGAAACACCATATATTTT
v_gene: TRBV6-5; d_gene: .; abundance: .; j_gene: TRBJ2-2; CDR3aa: CASSYSRNTGELFF; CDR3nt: TGTGCCAGCAGTTACTCGAGGAACACCGGGGAGCTGTTTTTT
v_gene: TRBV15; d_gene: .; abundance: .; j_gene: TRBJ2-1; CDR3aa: CATSREANRASEQFF; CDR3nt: TGTGCCACCAGCAGAGAAGCCAACAGGGCTAGTGAGCAGTTCTTC
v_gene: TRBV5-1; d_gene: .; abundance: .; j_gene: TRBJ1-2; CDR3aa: CASSTTGNIEGYTF; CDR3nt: TGCGCCAGCAGCACCACCGGGAATATAGAGGGCTACACCTTC
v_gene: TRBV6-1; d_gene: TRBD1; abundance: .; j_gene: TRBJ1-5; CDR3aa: CASSELTGTNQPQHF; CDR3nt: TGTGCCAGCAGTGAATTGACAGGGACTAATCAGCCCCAGCATTTT
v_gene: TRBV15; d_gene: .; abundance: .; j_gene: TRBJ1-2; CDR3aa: CATSTPDTYGYTF; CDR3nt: TGTGCCACCAGCACCCCAGACACCTATGGCTACACCTTC
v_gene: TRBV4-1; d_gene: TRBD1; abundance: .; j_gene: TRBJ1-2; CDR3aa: CASSHARTGTGDGYTF; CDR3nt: TGCGCCAGCAGCCATGCAAGGACCGGGACAGGGGATGGCTACACCTTC
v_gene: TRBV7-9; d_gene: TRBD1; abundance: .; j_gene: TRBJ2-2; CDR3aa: CASSLGTGNTGELFF; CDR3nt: TGTGCCAGCAGCTTAGGGACAGGGAACACCGGGGAGCTGTTTTTT
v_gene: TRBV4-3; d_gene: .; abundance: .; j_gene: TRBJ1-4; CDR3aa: CASSKWAVNEKLFF; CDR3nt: TGCGCCAGCAGCAAATGGGCAGTTAATGAAAAACTGTTTTTT
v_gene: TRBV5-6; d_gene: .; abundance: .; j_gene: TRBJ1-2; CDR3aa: CASSSGQSYGYTF; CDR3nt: TGTGCCAGCAGCTCTGGACAGAGCTATGGCTACACCTTC
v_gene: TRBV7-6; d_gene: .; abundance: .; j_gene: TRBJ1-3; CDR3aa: CASSVRQGSGNTIYF; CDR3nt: TGTGCCAGCAGCGTGCGGCAGGGCTCTGGAAACACCATATATTTT
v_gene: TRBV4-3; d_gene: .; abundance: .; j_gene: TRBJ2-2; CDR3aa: CASSQWLAELTGELFF; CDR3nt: TGCGCCAGCAGCCAATGGCTAGCAGAACTCACCGGGGAGCTGTTTTTT
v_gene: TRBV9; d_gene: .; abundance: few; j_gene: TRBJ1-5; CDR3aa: CASSVGGRQPQHF; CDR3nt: TGTGCCAGCAGCGTAGGGGGGCGGCAGCCCCAGCATTTT
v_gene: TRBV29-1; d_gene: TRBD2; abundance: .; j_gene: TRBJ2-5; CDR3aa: CSVEGVAGATKETQYF; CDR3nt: TGCAGCGTTGAGGGGGTAGCGGGAGCTACCAAAGAGACCCAGTACTTC
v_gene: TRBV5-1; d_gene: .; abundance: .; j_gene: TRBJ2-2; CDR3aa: CASSPIEAGELFF; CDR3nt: TGCGCCAGCAGCCCGATCGAGGCCGGGGAGCTGTTTTTT
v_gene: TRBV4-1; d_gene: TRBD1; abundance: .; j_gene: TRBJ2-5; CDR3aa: CASSQDKGTGRETQYF; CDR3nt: TGCGCCAGCAGCCAAGATAAGGGGACAGGGAGGGAGACCCAGTACTTC
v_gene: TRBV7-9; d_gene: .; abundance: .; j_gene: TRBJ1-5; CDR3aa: CASSLGGGRSNQPQHF; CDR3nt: TGTGCCAGCAGCTTAGGGGGGGGGCGCAGCAATCAGCCCCAGCATTTT
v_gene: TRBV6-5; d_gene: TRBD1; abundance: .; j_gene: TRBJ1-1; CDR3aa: CASSGGTGDWTEAFF; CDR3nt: TGTGCCAGCAGTGGGGGGACAGGGGATTGGACTGAAGCTTTCTTT
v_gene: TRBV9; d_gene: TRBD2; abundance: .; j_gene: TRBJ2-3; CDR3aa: CASSVGTSGGLWGDTQYF; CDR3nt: TGTGCCAGCAGCGTAGGAACTAGCGGGGGCCTCTGGGGAGATACGCAGTATTTT
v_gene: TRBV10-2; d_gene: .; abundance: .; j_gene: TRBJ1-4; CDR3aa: CASSEQGEKLFF; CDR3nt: TGCGCCAGCAGTGAGCAGGGTGAAAAACTGTTTTTT
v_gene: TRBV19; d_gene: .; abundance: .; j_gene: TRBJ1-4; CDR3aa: CASSIYGGEKLFF; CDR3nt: TGTGCCAGTAGTATATACGGGGGTGAAAAACTGTTTTTT
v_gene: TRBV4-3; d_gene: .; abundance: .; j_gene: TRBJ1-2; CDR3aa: CASSQDYKGEGGYTF; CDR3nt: TGCGCCAGCAGCCAAGATTACAAGGGAGAAGGGGGCTACACCTTC
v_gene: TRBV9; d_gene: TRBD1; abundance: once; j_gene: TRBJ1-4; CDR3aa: CASSVEGTGVEKLFF; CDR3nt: TGTGCCAGCAGCGTAGAGGGGACAGGGGTTGAAAAACTGTTTTTT